Listed below are T cell receptor beta chains from one sample, sequenced in a study of T-cell memory formation after mild COVID-19. TCRdb reprocessed the 5' RACE reads with MiXCR, giving one entry per CDR3 protein. The sample shows roughly 600,000 distinct CDR3 sequences, about a sixth of them seen only once. The sequencing input was PBMCs or a T cell subset sorted from them (not recorded which). The receptors were sampled from an adult woman who had mild COVID-19 (a few samples of this study predate the infection). Cell type and time point are not known. CDR3s include the opening cysteine and the closing phenylalanine or tryptophan. The D gene is left open where the match is weak. Some rows have no size entry. The others give once, few or many, or a class for an expanded clone.

abundance | j_gene | v_gene | d_gene | CDR3nt | CDR3aa
- | TRBJ2-5 | TRBV20-1 | TRBD2 | TGCAGTGTACCGGCTAGCGGCCAAGAGACCCAGTACTTC | CSVPASGQETQYF
- | TRBJ2-3 | TRBV9 | TRBD2 | TGTGCCAGCAGCTTAGGAGGGAGGGGCCTCACAGATACGCAGTATTTT | CASSLGGRGLTDTQYF
few | TRBJ2-3 | TRBV4-2 | TRBD1 | TGTGCCAGCAGCCAAGTCAGGGACAGTAGCACAGATACGCAGTATTTT | CASSQVRDSSTDTQYF
- | TRBJ1-6 | TRBV6-5 | - | TGTGCCAGCAATTGGAAACCGGATAATTCACCCCTCCACTTT | CASNWKPDNSPLHF
- | TRBJ2-7 | TRBV7-6 | TRBD2 | TGTGCCAGCAGTTACTCCGGGACTATCGACGAGCAGTACTTC | CASSYSGTIDEQYF
many | TRBJ2-7 | TRBV5-6 | TRBD1 | TGTGCCAGCAGCTTGTACCCGGGACAGGCTTCCTCCTACGAGCAGTACTTC | CASSLYPGQASSYEQYF
- | TRBJ1-2 | TRBV4-1 | - | TGCGCCAGCAGCCAAGAGACGTTGGGAGCTTACTATGGCTACACCTTC | CASSQETLGAYYGYTF
- | TRBJ1-1 | TRBV6-5 | - | TGTGCCAGCAGTGATATGACGAACACTGAAGCTTTCTTT | CASSDMTNTEAFF
- | TRBJ2-1 | TRBV5-5 | - | TGTGCCAGCAGCCCCCGCTTAGGGTCCGCCAATGAGCAGTTCTTC | CASSPRLGSANEQFF
many | TRBJ2-5 | TRBV5-1 | - | TGCGCCAGCAGCTTGGTGGTTCGTAACAGACAAGAGACCCAGTACTTC | CASSLVVRNRQETQYF
few | TRBJ1-2 | TRBV7-2 | - | TGTGCCAGCAGCTTAGCGCACAAGGGGCCAAACTATGGCTACACCTTC | CASSLAHKGPNYGYTF
few | TRBJ2-5 | TRBV9 | TRBD1 | TGTGCCAGCAGCGTAGGGACAGGGGGCGTAGAGACCCAGTACTTC | CASSVGTGGVETQYF
- | TRBJ2-3 | TRBV3-1 | TRBD2 | TGTGCCAGCAGCCAAGGGCTAGCGGTAAGCACAGATACGCAGTATTTT | CASSQGLAVSTDTQYF
few | TRBJ1-2 | TRBV29-1 | - | TGCAGCGTTCGGCAGGGTGACTATGGCTACACCTTC | CSVRQGDYGYTF
- | TRBJ2-7 | TRBV29-1 | - | TGCAGCTGCGGGGCAGGTTCCTACGAGCAGTACTTC | CSCGAGSYEQYF
- | TRBJ1-2 | TRBV30 | - | TGTGCCTGGATGCGGCACTCTGGCCCTTATGGCTACACCTTC | CAWMRHSGPYGYTF
- | TRBJ2-3 | TRBV6-5 | - | TGTGCCAGCAGGGGGACTACAGATACGCAGTATTTT | CASRGTTDTQYF
many | TRBJ1-2 | TRBV7-8 | - | TGTGCCAGCAGCTTGTCCCGGGACGCCGGCTATGGCTACACCTTC | CASSLSRDAGYGYTF
few | TRBJ2-1 | TRBV6-4 | TRBD2 | TGTGCCAGCAGCCTAGCGGGAGGGACTGATGAGCAGTTCTTC | CASSLAGGTDEQFF
few | TRBJ2-1 | TRBV24-1 | TRBD1 | TGTGCCACCAGTGAGCCGACAGGGAGTAATTACAATGAGCAGTTCTTC | CATSEPTGSNYNEQFF
few | TRBJ2-7 | TRBV28 | - | TGTGCCAGCAGCCCTCTCGGATATCAGGGGCAGTACTTC | CASSPLGYQGQYF
few | TRBJ2-3 | TRBV5-5 | - | TGTGCCAGCAGCCCCGACGATACGCCAGATACGCAGTATTTT | CASSPDDTPDTQYF
- | TRBJ2-5 | TRBV12-3/TRBV12-4 | - | TGTGCCAGCAGTTTATCGGGGGCTTCGAAACAAGAGACCCAGTACTTC | CASSLSGASKQETQYF
- | TRBJ2-1 | TRBV10-3 | TRBD1 | TGTGCCATCAGTACCGGGACAGTAAGAGGAACGGAGCAGTTCTTC | CAISTGTVRGTEQFF
few | TRBJ1-2 | TRBV2 | - | TGTGCCAGCACGGAAATGCGTGGCTACACCTTC | CASTEMRGYTF
- | TRBJ2-7 | TRBV5-4 | TRBD2 | TGTGCCAGCAGCTTGGACGGGAGGGACTACGAGCAGTACTTC | CASSLDGRDYEQYF
few | TRBJ2-7 | TRBV19 | TRBD2 | TGTGCCAGTAGTATAGCGCTAGCGGCCTACGAGCAGTACTTC | CASSIALAAYEQYF
few | TRBJ2-3 | TRBV4-2 | - | TGTGCCAGCAGCCAAGATCGAATCCCTAGCCCTCCTGTGGATACGCAGTATTTT | CASSQDRIPSPPVDTQYF